This TCR beta chain appears in the sequencing data of a study of blood T cell repertoires in COVID-19. Study summary: Sites across the United States, Italy and Spain contributed samples from acute and convalescent COVID-19.

Germline assignment: CDR1 SNHLY and CDR2 FYNNEI. The trim removed 3 bases at V and 2 bases at J, leaving 2 bases unmatched. The CDR3 runs 15 residues. Here immunoSEQ multiplex PCR was the method, and the copy in TCRdb shows in-frame clones only, minus some. Counted here are 200,000 or so clones, under 90% occurring once; the ten biggest clones make up 15% to 20%. The receptor was isolated from a person aged 70 to 79 with COVID-19, enrolled during active disease. The genes are TRBV2 and TRBJ2-1, with 9 bases lining up with TRBD2. Sequenced sample: peripheral blood. The DNA for the CDR3 is TGTGCCAGCAGTGAGACTAGCGGCCCCTACAATGAGCAGTTCTTC. This gives the protein CASSETSGPYNEQFF.